This passage covers 25 T cell receptor beta chains from one sample sequenced in a study of graft-versus-host responses after intestinal transplantation. Antigen specificity for these receptors is unknown. Some clones are missing from TCRdb's copy, which holds only in-frame ones; the method was immunoSEQ multiplex PCR. This table holds around 90,000 clones, approximately 92% found once. Sequenced here: unstimulated CD8+ T cells sorted from spleen or lymph node cells, sampled before transplant. The origin of the receptors is a human donor who was the organ donor for an intestinal transplant.

J is TRBJ2-1 and V is TRBV2; 7 positions match TRBD1. Germline CDR1 reads SNHLY; CDR2 reads FYNNEI. There are 12 residues in the CDR3. Germline trimming cut 10 bases from V and 10 bases from J; bases unmatched to any gene: 10. The CDR3, as DNA: TGTGCCACAAGGCTACAGGGGTGGGAGCAGTTCTTC. Its translation: CATRLQGWEQFF.

The V and J genes are TRBV27 and TRBJ2-7, with a tentative D call TRBD2 (5 bases). The germline gives CDR1 MNHEY, CDR2 SMNVEV (reference sequence). V lost 7 bases, J lost 4 bases, and 23 bases lay in between. This CDR3 region has 16 residues. In DNA, the CDR3 is TGTGCCAGCACCTCGTCGGCGGGCCAGGTTCCTTACGAGCAGTACTTC. Amino acids: CASTSSAGQVPYEQYF.

The chain carries TRBV5-1 and TRBJ2-1, with TRBD1 matching over 9 bases. Trimming at V came to 3 bases and at J to 9 bases, leaving 19 bases not matched to a gene. In germline, CDR1 is SGHRS, CDR2 YFSETQ. The CDR3 consists of 18 residues. The CDR3 protein is CASSSGTGYHSHGGEQFF. Written as DNA, the CDR3 is TGCGCCAGCAGCTCCGGGACAGGGTATCACTCCCACGGGGGTGAGCAGTTCTTC.

V usage is TRBV29-1 and J usage is TRBJ1-2; a possible D gene is TRBD1 (5 bases). Germline V lookup: CDR1 SQVTM, CDR2 ANQGSEA. There are 15 residues in the CDR3. The V gene lost 3 bases and the J gene lost 1 base, with 15 bases spanning the gap. The DNA for the CDR3 is TGCAGCGTTGACCTCCCCCTGGGGGGTAACTATGGCTACACCTTC. Translating gives CSVDLPLGGNYGYTF.

The sample holds one count of this clone. The V gene is TRBV7-9, the J gene TRBJ2-7, with 7 bases matching TRBD1. With 1 base clipped from V and 5 bases from J, the junction kept 5 bases outside the gene matches. Per germline, CDR1 SEHNR and CDR2 FQNEAQ (reference sequence). The CDR3 is 14 residues long. CDR3 DNA sequence: TGTGCCAGCAGCTTAGAGGGGGCCGGAGACGAGCAGTACTTC. Its translation is CASSLEGAGDEQYF.

The V call is TRBV7-9, the J call TRBJ1-1; D not certain. The germline V gene encodes CDR1 SEHNR and CDR2 FQNEAQ (reference sequence). V lost 2 bases and J 1 base, leaving 11 bases between the germline ends. This CDR3 contains 15 residues. CDR3 nucleotide sequence: TGTGCCAGCAGCTTATGGAACGGCGGGAACACTGAAGCTTTCTTT. This translates into CASSLWNGGNTEAFF. The variable domain in full, completed from reference TRBV7-9 and TRBJ1-1, reads DTGVSQNPRHKITKRGQNVTFRCDPISEHNRLYWYRQTLGQGPEFLTYFQNEAQLEKSRLLSDRFSAERPKGSFSTLEIQRTEQGDSAMYLCASSLWNGGNTEAFFGQGTRLTVV.

CDR3 DNA sequence: TGCGCCAGCAGTCAACACACTAGCGCCCTGGGGACCGGGGAGCTGTTTTTT. It encodes CASSQHTSALGTGELFF. The rearrangement joins TRBV4-1 to TRBJ2-2, with 7 bases lining up with TRBD2. J gave up 5 bases and V 6 bases, and 15 bases lay outside the gene matches. Germline CDR1 and CDR2: MGHRA and YSYEKL. This CDR3 spans 17 amino acids.

V is TRBV27 and J is TRBJ2-1; maybe TRBD1 (5 bases). Between the trimmed V and J ends, which lost 4 bases and 9 bases, there was a span of 13 bases. The CDR3 length is 13 residues. Germline V gene sequence: CDR1 MNHEY, CDR2 SMNVEV (reference sequence). The DNA of the CDR3 is TGTGCCAGCAGTTGGGAAACAGGCAGTGAGCAGTTCTTC. Its protein is CASSWETGSEQFF.

The chain is built from TRBV4-1 and TRBJ2-7; TRBD1 aligns across 9 bases. Germline loops: CDR1 MGHRA, CDR2 YSYEKL. V was pared by 2 bases and J by 3 bases, with 8 bases of the junction left unmatched. CDR3 length: 16 residues. The CDR3 DNA is TGCGCCAGCAGCCAACCACCGGGACAGGGAGTCTACGAGCAGTACTTC. This sequence encodes CASSQPPGQGVYEQYF.

V gene TRBV27 combines with J gene TRBJ2-1; TRBD2 matches 7 bases. The V segment lost 3 bases and the J segment 10 bases; nucleotides outside the gene matches: 9. The CDR3 is 14 amino acids. The germline V gene encodes CDR1 MNHEY and CDR2 SMNVEV (reference sequence). The CDR3 loop is CASSFGGVAHEQFF. CDR3 DNA: TGTGCCAGCAGTTTTGGGGGGGTGGCTCACGAGCAGTTCTTC.

The chain joins TRBV20-1 to TRBJ2-7; D remains unclear. The CDR3 has 11 amino acids. Per germline, CDR1 DFQATT and CDR2 SNEGSKA (reference sequence). The V gene lost 6 bases and the J gene lost 7 bases, with 13 bases spanning the gap. CDR3 in DNA: TGCAGTGCCCCCCTAACCGGGGAGCAGTACTTC. Translated: CSAPLTGEQYF.

The CDR3 spells CASTSPLGGRPGELFF. CDR3 sequence (DNA): TGTGCCAGCACCTCCCCTTTGGGGGGTAGGCCGGGGGAGCTGTTTTTT. This chain connects TRBV11-2 to TRBJ2-2; weak D call: TRBD2 (6 bases). In germline, CDR1 is SGHAT, CDR2 FQNNGV. The CDR3 runs 16 residues. Between the trimmed V and J ends, which lost 7 bases and 8 bases, there was a span of 23 bases.

The V gene is TRBV7-9, the J gene TRBJ2-1; D is possibly TRBD2 (5 bases). The germline V gene encodes CDR1 SEHNR and CDR2 FQNEAQ (reference sequence). The V gene lost 5 bases and the J gene lost 1 base, with 12 bases spanning the gap. The CDR3 length is 15 residues. This chain's CDR3 is CASSRTSKSYNEQFF. The CDR3 DNA reads TGTGCCAGCAGCCGCACTAGTAAGTCCTACAATGAGCAGTTCTTC.

This clone was seen once. The J gene is TRBJ2-2, the V gene TRBV27; TRBD2 aligns across 9 bases. After removal of 5 bases from V and 11 bases from J, the junction contained 9 bases not matched to a gene. CDR1 and CDR2 from the germline V gene are MNHEY and SMNVEV (reference sequence). This CDR3 is built from 14 residues. The CDR3 region has the DNA TGTGCCAGCAGTCATATAGCGGGGGACTTAGAGCTGTTTTTT. Protein product: CASSHIAGDLELFF.

J is TRBJ2-3 and V is TRBV7-6; perhaps TRBD2 as D (6 bases). CDR1 is SGHVS, CDR2 FNYEAQ, per germline. This CDR3 contains 17 residues. Trimming stripped 4 bases from V and 1 base from J, with 18 bases between. As DNA, the CDR3 is TGTGCCAGCAGCTCACGGAGGGAGAGTACGGGCACAGATACGCAGTATTTT. Its protein product is CASSSRRESTGTDTQYF.

This clone was observed a single time. The chain combines TRBV7-9 with TRBJ2-7; 8 bases agree with TRBD2. V dropped 4 bases and J dropped 7; count of bases not matched to a gene: 12. Germline lookup yields CDR1 SEHNR and CDR2 FQNEAQ (reference sequence). This CDR3 comprises 15 residues. The CDR3 DNA reads TGTGCCAGCAGCTCGGGGGGGGGTCCCTCGTGGGAGCAGTACTTC. Translated: CASSSGGGPSWEQYF.

This clone was observed a few times. The same CDR3 can be traced to other DNA sequences in this sample. This chain uses TRBV6-1 with TRBJ2-5; 12 positions match TRBD2. In germline, CDR1 is MNHNS, CDR2 SASEGT. The CDR3 runs 15 residues. V was clipped by 2 bases and J by 2 bases; unmatched bases: 0. This CDR3 is CASSELAGGQETQYF. The CDR3, as DNA: TGTGCCAGCAGTGAACTAGCGGGGGGGCAAGAGACCCAGTACTTC.

The gene calls are TRBV9 and TRBJ2-1; D gene ambiguous. V dropped 0 bases and J dropped 6 bases, with 7 bases sitting between them. Germline V gene data show CDR1 as SGDLS and CDR2 as YYNGEE. This CDR3 spans 13 amino acids. The CDR3 spells CASSVGSGNEQFF. In DNA form, the CDR3 reads TGTGCCAGCAGCGTAGGTTCGGGCAATGAGCAGTTCTTC.

CDR3 sequence (DNA): TGTGCCAGCAGCTTATCCCGGACTAGAGAGAGCTCCTACAATGAGCAGTTCTTC. Its protein is CASSLSRTRESSYNEQFF. This chain uses TRBV7-9 with TRBJ2-1; 7 bases line up with TRBD2. The CDR3 is made up of 18 amino acids. Germline V CDR1 and CDR2: SEHNR, FQNEAQ (reference sequence). V gave up 2 bases and J gave up 0 bases; unmatched junction bases: 10. Full variable domain (missing parts from reference TRBV7-9 and TRBJ2-1): DTGVSQNPRHKITKRGQNVTFRCDPISEHNRLYWYRQTLGQGPEFLTYFQNEAQLEKSRLLSDRFSAERPKGSFSTLEIQRTEQGDSAMYLCASSLSRTRESSYNEQFFGPGTRLTVL.

The V and J genes are TRBV12-5 and TRBJ2-1; tentative D call: TRBD1 (5 bases). CDR1 LGHNT and CDR2 FRNRAP come from the germline V gene. The germline V and J ends were trimmed by 5 bases and 4 bases, with 9 bases remaining between them. The CDR3 length is 13 residues. Here the CDR3 DNA reads TGTGCTAGTGGTCTGGGGCCGTACAATGAGCAGTTCTTC. Translated, it gives CASGLGPYNEQFF.

The chain uses TRBV7-9 and TRBJ2-7; D remains unclear. V shed 6 bases and J shed 6 bases, with 15 bases lying between them. From germline, CDR1 is SEHNR and CDR2 FQNEAQ (reference sequence). CDR3 size: 13 residues. The CDR3 DNA follows: TGTGCCAGCAGGTATGGGTTAACGGGCGAGCAGTACTTC. Its protein product is CASRYGLTGEQYF.

The V gene is TRBV4-3, the J gene TRBJ1-5; D unresolved. This CDR3 comprises 14 residues. Germline loops: CDR1 LGHNA, CDR2 YSLEER. With 1 base removed from V and 1 base from J, the gap between germline ends came to 5 bases. The CDR3 DNA reads TGCGCCAGCAGCCAAGTCATCAGCAATCAGCCCCAGCATTTT. This codes for CASSQVISNQPQHF.

The chain carries TRBV13 and TRBJ1-5, with 7 bases aligning to TRBD1. Germline-derived CDR1 and CDR2 are PRHDT and FYEKMQ (reference sequence). The CDR3 loop spans 16 amino acids. V gave up 0 bases and J gave up 4 bases; unmatched junction bases: 6. CDR3 protein: CASSLGRRGRNQPQHF. The DNA of the CDR3 is TGTGCCAGCAGCTTAGGCCGGAGGGGGCGGAATCAGCCCCAGCATTTT.

Concerning this clone itself: At one end, the junction sequence differs from germline, possibly due to a read error. V is TRBV5-6 and J is TRBJ2-1; no clear D. The germline V gene encodes CDR1 SGHDT and CDR2 YYEEEE. This CDR3 comprises 14 residues. This CDR3 reads CVSSLWRNNNEQFF. The DNA of the CDR3 is TGTGTCAGCAGCTTATGGCGGAACAACAATGAGCAGTTCTTC.

CDR3 residues: CASSIRQGYGYTF. The CDR3 region has the DNA TGTGCCAGCAGCATACGCCAGGGTTATGGCTACACCTTC. The chain carries TRBV5-8 and TRBJ1-2; TRBD1 might be the D (5 bases). The germline CDR1 and CDR2 sequences are SGHTS and YDEGEE. This CDR3 contains 13 residues. The germline V and J ends were trimmed by 4 bases and 5 bases, with 12 bases remaining between them.